These 19 T cell receptor beta chains share one sample of origin, sequenced in a study of T cell repertoires in cytomegalovirus infection (dated by TCRdb to the late 2010s). The sequencer listed for this sample is Illumina HiSeq 1500. TCRdb redid the processing of the public reads, applying fastp at Q25 and MiXCR, and retained in-frame beta chains. Each entry merges the rows of one CDR3 protein and shows their most common DNA and genes. Counted in this sample were some 300,000 distinct CDR3 sequences; 15% to 20% of them appeared once. The top ten hold about 12% of the sample. Sequenced material: PBMCs. All receptors come from a human donor in good health (CMV status not recorded). Some clones in this sample may be carry-over from other donors' samples.

Ten or more counts support this clonotype. The J gene is TRBJ2-5, the V gene TRBV7-6; D is uncertain. Trimming left V 5 bases short and J 3 bases short, with 7 bases between. The length of the CDR3 is 12 residues. Germline values: CDR1 SGHVS, CDR2 FNYEAQ. The CDR3 DNA reads as TGTGCCAGCAGCCCCCCGGAAGAGACCCAGTACTTC. This encodes CASSPPEETQYF.

The sample holds many counts of this clonotype. The rearrangement joins TRBV7-2 to TRBJ2-7; D assignment may be TRBD1 or TRBD2 (5 bases each). The CDR3 totals 16 residues. V dropped 5 bases and J dropped 3 bases, with 20 bases sitting between them. In germline, CDR1 is SGHTA, CDR2 FQGNSA. The CDR3 loop reads CASSLGAPGTSYEQYF. DNA of the CDR3: TGTGCCAGCAGCCTAGGCGCCCCAGGGACGAGCTACGAGCAGTACTTC.

The chain has TRBV11-2 and TRBJ1-6; D possibly corresponds to TRBD1 (5 bases). V lost 1 base and J 10 bases, leaving 11 bases between the germline ends. Germline V gene data show CDR1 as SGHAT and CDR2 as FQNNGV. This CDR3 comprises 14 residues. CDR3 sequence (DNA): TGTGCCAGCAGCTTAGTGCCAGGGACCTCACCCCTCCACTTT. Protein product: CASSLVPGTSPLHF.

The rearrangement joins TRBV6-2 or TRBV6-3 to TRBJ1-5; D is undetermined. This CDR3 comprises 16 residues. V lost 0 bases to trimming and J lost 11 bases, with 20 bases between them. Germline lookup yields CDR1 MNHEY and CDR2 SVGEGT. The CDR3 DNA sequence: TGTGCCAGCAGTTACTCGATTTTCGAGGGATTCAAGTCCCAGCATTTT. Translating gives CASSYSIFEGFKSQHF.

This clonotype was recorded many times. The J gene is TRBJ2-3, the V gene TRBV7-2; 11 bases are a match to TRBD2. Germline V CDR1 and CDR2: SGHTA, FQGNSA. J was trimmed by 2 bases and V by 4 bases; bases with no gene match: 5. The CDR3 extends over 16 amino acids. This CDR3 reads CASSYRTSGYTDTQYF. In DNA, the CDR3 is TGTGCCAGCAGCTACCGGACTAGCGGGTACACAGATACGCAGTATTTT.

The table lists this clonotype with a few counts. The chain joins TRBV5-1 to TRBJ1-1, with 8 bases lining up with TRBD1. Germline V gives CDR1 SGHRS, CDR2 YFSETQ. After removal of 2 bases from V and 0 bases from J, the junction contained 6 bases not matched to a gene. The CDR3 length is 16 residues. CDR3 nucleotide sequence: TGCGCCAGCAGCTTTTCCGGGACAGGAATGAACACTGAAGCTTTCTTT. Translation gives CASSFSGTGMNTEAFF.

The genes are TRBV5-1 and TRBJ2-1; TRBD2 matches at 8 bases. J was trimmed by 6 bases and V by 0 bases; bases with no gene match: 8. The CDR3 runs 16 residues. Per germline, CDR1 SGHRS and CDR2 YFSETQ. CDR3 sequence: CASSLAYGGAGNEQFF. The CDR3, as DNA: TGCGCCAGCAGCTTGGCCTACGGGGGGGCGGGCAATGAGCAGTTCTTC.

This clonotype was seen ten or more times. The rearrangement uses TRBV7-2 and TRBJ1-4, with D perhaps matching TRBD1 (6 bases). This CDR3 contains 16 residues. V gave up 2 bases and J gave up 1 base, with 11 bases separating them. Germline V gene data show CDR1 as SGHTA and CDR2 as FQGNSA. CDR3 sequence reads: CASSLTGTGTNEKLFF. The CDR3 region has the DNA TGTGCCAGCAGCTTAACAGGGACGGGAACTAATGAAAAACTGTTTTTT. Using reference TRBV7-2 and TRBJ1-4 for the parts outside the CDR3, the full variable domain is GAGVSQSPSNKVTEKGKDVELRCDPISGHTALYWYRQSLGQGLEFLIYFQGNSAPDKSGLPSDRFSAERTGGSVSTLTIQRTQQEDSAVYLCASSLTGTGTNEKLFFGSGTQLSVL.

This clonotype was seen at least ten times. The chain joins TRBV4-1 to TRBJ1-2; D call uncertain. The CDR3 has 13 amino acids. Germline CDR1 reads MGHRA; CDR2 reads YSYEKL. Trimming left V 6 bases short and J 5 bases short, with 13 bases between. The CDR3 protein is CASSPGVGYGYTF. CDR3 coding DNA: TGCGCCAGCAGTCCCGGAGTCGGGTATGGCTACACCTTC.

This chain uses TRBV6-1 with TRBJ1-6, with no clear D. CDR3 length: 15 amino acids. V was pared by 2 bases and J by 10 bases, with 15 bases between. The germline V gene has CDR1 MNHNS and CDR2 SASEGT. The CDR3 loop reads CASSEIDRATSPLHF. CDR3 DNA: TGTGCCAGCAGTGAAATCGATCGGGCGACATCACCCCTCCACTTT.

The rearrangement links TRBV14 to TRBJ2-3; 11 bases are a match to TRBD2. The germline V gene encodes CDR1 SGHDN and CDR2 FVKESK. CDR3 length: 19 residues. J gave up 0 bases and V 6 bases, and 14 bases lay outside the gene matches. Here the CDR3 reads CASSPLAGVRIDSTDTQYF. In DNA form, the CDR3 reads TGTGCCAGCAGTCCACTAGCGGGAGTCCGGATTGATAGCACAGATACGCAGTATTTT.

Only a few counts were recorded for this clonotype. J is TRBJ1-2 and V is TRBV5-1; a weak D match, TRBD1 (5 bases). The V end was cut by 4 bases, the J end by 5 bases, with 18 bases between. This CDR3 is built from 15 residues. Germline V gene lookup returns CDR1 SGHRS and CDR2 YFSETQ. DNA for the CDR3: TGCGCCAGCAGCCCCCAGGGCTGGGATTCGTATGGCTACACCTTC. The encoded protein is CASSPQGWDSYGYTF.

The chain recombines TRBV20-1 with TRBJ1-1; a possible D gene is TRBD1 (5 bases). This CDR3 has 16 amino acids. Germline CDR1 and CDR2: DFQATT and SNEGSKA (reference sequence). The germline V and J ends were trimmed by 3 bases and 8 bases, with 25 bases remaining between them. In DNA form, the CDR3 reads TGCAGTGCTAGGGGCAGGGTGACAATTCAACCTCCCGAAGCTTTCTTT. Translating it yields CSARGRVTIQPPEAFF.

This clonotype was seen a few times. The chain links TRBV29-1 to TRBJ1-2; D is unclear. The CDR3 is 12 residues long. Germline lookup yields CDR1 SQVTM and CDR2 ANQGSEA. Trimming shortened V by 5 bases and J by 4 bases, and 11 bases separated the two germline ends. CDR3: CSVSDGLYGYTF. The CDR3 DNA is TGCAGCGTTTCGGACGGCCTCTATGGCTACACCTTC.

This clonotype has ten or more counts. The V gene is TRBV7-6, the J gene TRBJ2-7; 8 bases are shared with TRBD1. J gave up 3 bases and V 5 bases, and 9 bases lay outside the gene matches. CDR3 length: 15 amino acids. Looked up from germline, CDR1 is SGHVS and CDR2 is FNYEAQ. Here the CDR3 DNA reads TGTGCCAGCAGCCCCCAGAGTGGACAGGGCTACGAGCAGTACTTC. The encoded protein is CASSPQSGQGYEQYF.

J is TRBJ1-1 and V is TRBV19; possibly TRBD1 for D (5 bases). V was shortened by 9 bases and J by 5 bases, with 10 bases between the two germline ends. CDR1 is LNHDA, CDR2 SQIVND, per germline (reference sequence). The CDR3 totals 11 residues. The DNA of the CDR3 is TGTGCCAGGGCAGGGAGGACTGAAGCTTTCTTT. Protein: CARAGRTEAFF.

In its sample, this clonotype was seen a few times. V usage is TRBV12-3 or TRBV12-4 and J usage is TRBJ2-2, with D unclear. V gave up 1 base and J gave up 6 bases, with 12 bases separating them. This CDR3 comprises 15 residues. The CDR3 is CASSLGKPYSGELFF. For the CDR3, the DNA is TGTGCCAGCAGTTTAGGGAAACCCTATTCCGGGGAGCTGTTTTTT.

The chain recombines TRBV6-2 or TRBV6-3 with TRBJ2-4; 9 nucleotides line up with TRBD1. The ends lost 4 bases at V and 9 bases at J; junction bases unmatched: 13. The CDR3 sequence is 16 residues long. Germline V CDR1 and CDR2: MNHEY, SVGEGT. The CDR3, as DNA: TGTGCCAGCAGTTTCGGGACAGGGCTGACGAAATTCATTCAGTACTTC. It codes for CASSFGTGLTKFIQYF.

This chain joins TRBV6-5 and TRBJ1-1; TRBD1 might be the D (5 bases). Between the trimmed V and J ends, which lost 6 bases and 1 base, there was a span of 18 bases. This CDR3 has 16 residues. Germline CDR1 and CDR2: MNHEY and SVGAGI. The CDR3, as DNA: TGTGCCAGCAGCCGGGGACGCACACCGTCGAACACTGAAGCTTTCTTT. The encoded protein is CASSRGRTPSNTEAFF.